The sequence of this T cell receptor (beta chain) was determined in a study of response to subunit inactivated influenza vaccine. Concerning this clonotype itself: Its antigen remains unknown.

TCRdb independently ran MiXCR on the RT-PCR reads; one entry per CDR3 protein. The sample yields more than 450,000 distinct CDR3 sequences, about an eighth seen once. The V and J ends lost 0 bases and 0 bases respectively, with 13 bases between them. Germline CDR1 reads MGHRA; CDR2 reads YSYEKL. CDR3 size: 17 residues. Broader study findings: The authors suggested that every seasonal influenza vaccination recruits few new T cells.

The sample in question was PBMCs from blood, obtained on the day of vaccination. The clonotype was recovered from a man aged 45 to 65 who received an inactivated influenza vaccine. The chain recombines TRBV4-1 with TRBJ2-3; D is ambiguous. CDR3 region: CASSQDVGRSSTDTQYF. The CDR3 DNA is TGCGCCAGCAGCCAAGATGTCGGCCGATCTAGCACAGATACGCAGTATTTT.